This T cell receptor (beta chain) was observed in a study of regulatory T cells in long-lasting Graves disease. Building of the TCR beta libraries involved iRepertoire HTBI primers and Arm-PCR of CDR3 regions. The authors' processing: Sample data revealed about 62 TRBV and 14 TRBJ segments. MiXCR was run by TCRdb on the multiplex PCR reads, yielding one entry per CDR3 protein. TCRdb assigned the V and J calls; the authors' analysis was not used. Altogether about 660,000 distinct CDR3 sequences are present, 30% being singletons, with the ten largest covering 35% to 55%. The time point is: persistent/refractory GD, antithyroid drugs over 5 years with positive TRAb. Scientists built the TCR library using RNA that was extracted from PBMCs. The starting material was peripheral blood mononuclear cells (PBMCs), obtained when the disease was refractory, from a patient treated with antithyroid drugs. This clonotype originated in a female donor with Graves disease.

The CDR3 region is CASSDADRGSYNEQFF. CDR3 nucleotide sequence: TGTGCCAGCAGTGACGCGGACAGGGGGTCCTACAATGAGCAGTTCTTC. V usage is TRBV2 and J usage is TRBJ2-1; 10 nucleotides align to TRBD1. Germline trimming cut 3 bases from V and 1 base from J; bases unmatched to any gene: 3. Germline CDR1 reads SNHLY; CDR2 reads FYNNEI. This CDR3 is built from 16 residues. Full variable domain (outside the CDR3, taken from reference TRBV2 and TRBJ2-1): EPEVTQTPSHQVTQMGQEVILRCVPISNHLYFYWYRQILGQKVEFLVSFYNNEISEKSEIFDDQFSVERPDGSNFTLKIRSTKLEDSAMYFCASSDADRGSYNEQFFGPGTRLTVL.